Below, 9 T cell receptor beta chains from the same sample are listed, as sequenced in a study of patients and donors after allogeneic stem cell transplantation. Each CDR3 protein gets one entry after TCRdb re-called the RT-PCR reads with MiXCR. Here the sample spans fewer than 20,000 distinct CDR3 sequences, roughly a quarter being singletons. Sequenced material: blood, either unsorted or a sorted T cell fraction (not recorded which). The receptors come from a human donor who was either an allogeneic HSCT recipient or a stem cell or donor lymphocyte infusion donor (not recorded which). It is not recorded whose cells these are; they may come from a transplant donor.

As regards this clonotype: The CDR3 end shows no conserved phenylalanine or tryptophan, and so a read error is likely. The CDR3 sequence is CASSLDRGLNTEAFL. The CDR3 DNA reads as TGTGCCAGCAGCTTGGACAGGGGGCTGAACACTGAAGCTTTCCTT. V and J are TRBV5-6 and TRBJ1-1, with 9 bases matching TRBD1. Germline loops: CDR1 SGHDT, CDR2 YYEEEE. The CDR3 runs to 15 residues. V lost 0 bases and J lost 0; bases outside the gene matches: 0.

The gene calls are TRBV4-3 and TRBJ1-2, with 7 bases fitting TRBD1. The V segment lost 1 base and the J segment 2 bases; nucleotides outside the gene matches: 1. This CDR3 contains 14 residues. Germline values: CDR1 LGHNA, CDR2 YSLEER. Here the CDR3 DNA reads TGCGCCAGCAGCCAAGCGACAGGGAACTATGGCTACACCTTC. As protein: CASSQATGNYGYTF.

This clonotype was found a few times. The chain uses TRBV6-1 and TRBJ1-1; TRBD1 agrees at 9 bases. The germline V gene encodes CDR1 MNHNS and CDR2 SASEGT. This CDR3 region has 14 residues. V was pared by 6 bases and J by 5 bases, with 7 bases of the junction left unmatched. CDR3 nucleotides: TGTGCCAGCAGGGACAGGGGCGGGAGAACTGAAGCTTTCTTT. It specifies CASRDRGGRTEAFF.

This clonotype was found once. The rearrangement links TRBV5-4 to TRBJ2-5; 9 bases agree with TRBD1. The CDR3 has 14 residues. CDR1 and CDR2 (germline): SGHNT, YYREEE (reference sequence). Trimming removed 2 bases from V and 4 bases from J; junction bases left unmatched: 3. The CDR3 nucleotides are TGTGCCAGCAGCTTAGGGACAGGGAGAGAGACCCAGTACTTC. This encodes CASSLGTGRETQYF.

This clonotype was observed many times. A junction end diverges from the germline sequence, so it may reflect a read error. The V and J genes are TRBV4-2 and TRBJ1-5, with 10 positions matching TRBD1. The CDR3 runs 15 residues. Germline V gene sequence: CDR1 LGHNA, CDR2 YNFKEQ. Written as DNA, the CDR3 is TGTGCCAGCAGCCAAGGGGACAGGGGCAACCAGCCCCAGCATTTT. Its translation is CASSQGDRGNQPQHF.

The genes are TRBV15 and TRBJ1-1; D is perhaps TRBD1 (5 bases). The germline V gene encodes CDR1 LNHNV and CDR2 YYDKDF (reference sequence). CDR3 length: 13 residues. With 6 bases removed from V and 1 base from J, the gap between germline ends came to 9 bases. The CDR3 DNA sequence: TGTGCCACCAGTAGACAGAGGAACACTGAAGCTTTCTTT. Its translation: CATSRQRNTEAFF.

The chain joins TRBV6-1 to TRBJ2-1; D may match TRBD1 or TRBD2 (5 bases each). Germline V gene sequence: CDR1 MNHNS, CDR2 SASEGT. There are 14 residues in the CDR3. V lost 10 bases and J lost 4, with 17 bases in between. CDR3 coding DNA: TGTGCCACCAAGTGGGGGACCACTTACAATGAGCAGTTCTTC. Encoded protein: CATKWGTTYNEQFF.

This clonotype showed up many times. This chain links TRBV6-5 with TRBJ1-1; unclear D gene. Trimming pared 6 bases from V and 5 bases from J, leaving 13 bases between. The CDR3 runs 13 residues. From germline, CDR1 is MNHEY and CDR2 SVGAGI. CDR3 DNA: TGTGCCAGCAGAGTCATCTCGTGGACTGAAGCTTTCTTT. Protein sequence: CASRVISWTEAFF.

This rearrangement joins TRBV4-1 to TRBJ1-3; D gene uncertain. Germline CDR1 reads MGHRA; CDR2 reads YSYEKL. Trimming removed 1 base at V and 2 bases at J, with 18 bases between. This CDR3 spans 18 amino acids. The CDR3 region has the DNA TGCGCCAGCAGCCAAGCTGTCTTGGGGTTAGGCCCTGGAAACACCATATATTTT. The encoded protein is CASSQAVLGLGPGNTIYF.